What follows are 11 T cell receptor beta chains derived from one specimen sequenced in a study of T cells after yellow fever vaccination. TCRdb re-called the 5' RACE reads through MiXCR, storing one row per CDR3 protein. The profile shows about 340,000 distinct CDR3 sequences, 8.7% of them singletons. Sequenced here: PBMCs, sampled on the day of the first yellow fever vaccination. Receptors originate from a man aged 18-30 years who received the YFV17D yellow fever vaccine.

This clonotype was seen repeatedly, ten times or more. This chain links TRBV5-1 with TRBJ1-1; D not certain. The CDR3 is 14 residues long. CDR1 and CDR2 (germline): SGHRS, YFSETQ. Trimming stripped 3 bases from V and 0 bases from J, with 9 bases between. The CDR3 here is CASSSSGMNTEAFF. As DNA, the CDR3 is TGCGCCAGCAGCTCGTCGGGGATGAACACTGAAGCTTTCTTT.

CDR3 DNA sequence: TGTGCCAGCCGATTCGGGCAGGGTAATTCCGGGGAGCTGTTTTTT. Amino acids: CASRFGQGNSGELFF. The chain links TRBV6-1 to TRBJ2-2; TRBD1 is a possible D gene (5 bases). Per the germline V gene, CDR1 is MNHNS and CDR2 is SASEGT. Trimming shortened V by 8 bases and J by 6 bases, and 19 bases separated the two germline ends. This CDR3 contains 15 residues.

CDR3 nucleotide sequence: TGTGCCAGCAGCTCGAGCCAGCGGGTATGGGAGCAGTTCTTC. Encoded protein: CASSSSQRVWEQFF. The chain employs TRBV5-5 and TRBJ2-1, with D perhaps TRBD2 (6 bases). V lost 3 bases and J lost 10, with 17 bases in between. This CDR3 comprises 14 residues. CDR1 and CDR2 from the germline V gene are SGHKS and YYEKEE (reference sequence). The full variable domain, rest sourced from reference TRBV5-5 and TRBJ2-1, is DAGVTQSPTHLIKTRGQQVTLRCSPISGHKSVSWYQQVLGQGPQFIFQYYEKEERGRGNFPDRFSARQFPNYSSELNVNALLLGDSALYLCASSSSQRVWEQFFGPGTRLTVL.

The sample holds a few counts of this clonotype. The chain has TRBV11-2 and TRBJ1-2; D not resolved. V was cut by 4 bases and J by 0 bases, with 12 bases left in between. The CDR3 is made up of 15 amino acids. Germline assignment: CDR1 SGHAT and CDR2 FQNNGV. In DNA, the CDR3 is TGTGCCAGCAGCTCGACCAGCAATACTAACTATGGCTACACCTTC. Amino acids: CASSSTSNTNYGYTF. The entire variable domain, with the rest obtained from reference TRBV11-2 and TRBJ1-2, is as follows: EAGVAQSPRYKIIEKRQSVAFWCNPISGHATLYWYQQILGQGPKLLIQFQNNGVVDDSQLPKDRFSAERLKGVDSTLKIQPAKLEDSAVYLCASSSTSNTNYGYTFGSGTRLTVV.

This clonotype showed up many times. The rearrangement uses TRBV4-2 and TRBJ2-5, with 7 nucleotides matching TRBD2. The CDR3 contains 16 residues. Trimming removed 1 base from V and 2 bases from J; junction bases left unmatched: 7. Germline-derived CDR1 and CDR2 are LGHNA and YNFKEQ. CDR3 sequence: CASSQGRRGMQETQYF. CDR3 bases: TGTGCCAGCAGCCAAGGTCGGCGGGGGATGCAAGAGACCCAGTACTTC.

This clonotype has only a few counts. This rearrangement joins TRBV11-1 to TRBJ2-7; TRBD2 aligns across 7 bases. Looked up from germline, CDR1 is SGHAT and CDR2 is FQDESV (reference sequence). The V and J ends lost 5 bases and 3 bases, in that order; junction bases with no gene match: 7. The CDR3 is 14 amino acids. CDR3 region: CASSLTSYNYEQYF. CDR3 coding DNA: TGTGCCAGCAGCCTGACTAGCTATAACTACGAGCAGTACTTC. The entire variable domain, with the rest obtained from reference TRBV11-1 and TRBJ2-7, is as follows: EAEVAQSPRYKITEKSQAVAFWCDPISGHATLYWYRQILGQGPELLVQFQDESVVDDSQLPKDRFSAERLKGVDSTLKIQPAELGDSAMYLCASSLTSYNYEQYFGPGTRLTVT.

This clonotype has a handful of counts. As DNA, the CDR3 is TGTGCCAGCAGTGAGCTAGCGGGGGCCCCGATCCCTGGCAATGAGCAGTTCTTC. This codes for CASSELAGAPIPGNEQFF. V gene TRBV6-1 combines with J gene TRBJ2-1, with 10 bases that match TRBD2. Germline values: CDR1 MNHNS, CDR2 SASEGT. V trimming: 3 bases; J trimming: 6 bases; junction bases outside the gene matches: 14. The CDR3 sequence is 18 residues long.

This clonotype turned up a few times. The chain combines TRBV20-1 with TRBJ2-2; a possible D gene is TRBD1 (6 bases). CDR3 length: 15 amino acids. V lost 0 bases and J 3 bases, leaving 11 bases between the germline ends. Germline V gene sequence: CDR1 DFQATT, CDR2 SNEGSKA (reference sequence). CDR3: CSARDPGHYTGELFF. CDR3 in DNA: TGCAGTGCTAGAGACCCGGGACATTACACCGGGGAGCTGTTTTTT.

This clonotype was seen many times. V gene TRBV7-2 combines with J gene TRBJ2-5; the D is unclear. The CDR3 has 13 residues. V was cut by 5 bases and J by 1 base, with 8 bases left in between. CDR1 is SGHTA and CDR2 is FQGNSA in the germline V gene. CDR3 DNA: TGTGCCAGCAGCATGGGCCCCCAAGAGACCCAGTACTTC. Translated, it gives CASSMGPQETQYF.

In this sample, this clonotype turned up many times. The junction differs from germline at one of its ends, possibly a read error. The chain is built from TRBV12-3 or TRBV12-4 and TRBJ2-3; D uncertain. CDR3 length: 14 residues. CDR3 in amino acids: CASSLGSSTDTQYF. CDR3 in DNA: TGCGCCAGCAGCTTGGGTTCTAGCACAGATACGCAGTATTTT.

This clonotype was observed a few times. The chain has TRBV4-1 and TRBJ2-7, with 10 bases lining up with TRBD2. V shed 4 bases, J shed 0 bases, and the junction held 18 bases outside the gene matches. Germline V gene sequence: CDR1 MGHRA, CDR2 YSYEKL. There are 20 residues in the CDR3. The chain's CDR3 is CASSRLPPGLALPSSYEQYF. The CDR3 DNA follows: TGCGCCAGCAGCCGATTACCCCCGGGACTAGCGCTCCCGAGCTCCTACGAGCAGTACTTC.